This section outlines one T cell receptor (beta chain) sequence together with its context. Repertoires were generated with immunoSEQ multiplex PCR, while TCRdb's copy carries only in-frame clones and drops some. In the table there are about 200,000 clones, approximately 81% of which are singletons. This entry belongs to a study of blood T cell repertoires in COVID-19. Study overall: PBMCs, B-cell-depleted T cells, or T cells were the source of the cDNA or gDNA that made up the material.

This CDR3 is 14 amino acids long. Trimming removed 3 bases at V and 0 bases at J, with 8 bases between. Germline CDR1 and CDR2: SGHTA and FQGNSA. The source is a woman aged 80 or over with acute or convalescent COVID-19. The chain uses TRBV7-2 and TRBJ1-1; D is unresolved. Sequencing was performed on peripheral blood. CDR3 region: CASSFLEMNTEAFF. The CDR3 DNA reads TGTGCCAGCAGCTTTCTGGAGATGAACACTGAAGCTTTCTTT.